These 14 T cell receptor beta chains originate from one sample sequenced in a study of T-cell reconstitution after alpha-beta-depleted transplantation in children. TCRbeta library construction was performed incorporating unique molecular identifiers. Via MiXCR, TCRdb re-called the PCR reads, giving one row per CDR3 protein. Seen here are around 700,000 distinct CDR3 sequences, around 12% observed once, and the top ten hold 0.79%. Material: PBMCs, obtained before TCRalphabeta/CD19-depleted stem cell transplant. The source of these receptors is a girl aged 2 to 9 with congenital amegakaryocytic thrombocytopenia, due to receive a stem cell transplant.

This clonotype was recorded a few times. The chain links TRBV5-1 to TRBJ2-1; either TRBD1 or TRBD2 may fit D (5 bases each). V dropped 0 bases and J dropped 6 bases, with 10 bases sitting between them. Germline values: CDR1 SGHRS, CDR2 YFSETQ. The CDR3 has 14 residues. CDR3 loop: CASSLGDGANEQFF. CDR3 bases: TGCGCCAGCAGCTTGGGCGACGGGGCCAATGAGCAGTTCTTC.

This clonotype was recorded many times. This chain connects TRBV4-1 to TRBJ2-5, with D possibly TRBD2 on 6 matching bases. The CDR3 contains 14 residues. The V end was cut by 1 base, the J end by 2 bases, with 8 bases between. Looked up from germline, CDR1 is MGHRA and CDR2 is YSYEKL. CDR3 amino acids: CASSQVTRQETQYF. In DNA form, the CDR3 reads TGCGCCAGCAGCCAAGTGACTAGACAAGAGACCCAGTACTTC.

This clonotype has a count of ten or more. The chain carries TRBV5-1 and TRBJ1-6, with no clear D. This CDR3 spans 16 amino acids. Deletions cut 4 bases from V and 0 bases from J, with 11 bases between. Germline assignment: CDR1 SGHRS and CDR2 YFSETQ. The chain's CDR3 is CASSHTWDSYNSPLHF. CDR3 nucleotide sequence: TGCGCCAGCAGCCACACATGGGACTCCTATAATTCACCCCTCCACTTT.

This clonotype was recorded a few times. V is TRBV12-3 or TRBV12-4 and J is TRBJ1-1; possibly TRBD1 for D (6 bases). The length of the CDR3 is 13 residues. V gave up 5 bases and J gave up 4 bases, with 11 bases separating them. CDR3 DNA: TGTGCCAGCAGTCGAAGGGGGGGCACTGAAGCTTTCTTT. Its translation: CASSRRGGTEAFF.

CDR3 coding DNA: TGCAGTGCTAGAGATCCCACGGAGGGGAGTGGCGGGGAGCTGTTTTTT. Translated, it gives CSARDPTEGSGGELFF. The V and J genes are TRBV20-1 and TRBJ2-2, with D possibly TRBD2 on 6 matching bases. The germline V gene has CDR1 DFQATT and CDR2 SNEGSKA (reference sequence). V gave up 0 bases and J gave up 7 bases, with 18 bases separating them. The length of the CDR3 is 16 residues.

This clonotype was recorded many times. This chain connects TRBV20-1 to TRBJ2-4; 7 positions match TRBD2. The CDR3 is 13 residues long. Trimming at V came to 3 bases and at J to 3 bases, leaving 2 bases not matched to a gene. In germline, CDR1 is DFQATT, CDR2 SNEGSKA (reference sequence). CDR3 coding DNA: TGCAGTGCTAGTGCTAGCGGCAAAAACATTCAGTACTTC. Translation: CSASASGKNIQYF.

The rearrangement links TRBV3-1 to TRBJ1-1; no firm D call. Trimming took off 0 bases at V and 10 bases at J, with 12 bases between the two ends. From germline, CDR1 is LGHDT and CDR2 YNNKEL (reference sequence). The CDR3 extends over 13 amino acids. CDR3 in amino acids: CASSQDSRRRAFF. As DNA, the CDR3 is TGTGCCAGCAGCCAAGATTCTCGCCGCAGAGCTTTCTTT. Together with reference TRBV3-1 and TRBJ1-1, the CDR3 gives the full variable domain: DTAVSQTPKYLVTQMGNDKSIKCEQNLGHDTMYWYKQDSKKFLKIMFSYNNKELIINETVPNRFSPKSPDKAHLNLHINSLELGDSAVYFCASSQDSRRRAFFGQGTRLTVV.

This clonotype has a handful of counts. V and J are TRBV4-1 and TRBJ2-3; 7 bases line up with TRBD2. The V and J ends lost 4 bases and 2 bases, in that order; junction bases with no gene match: 9. In germline, CDR1 is MGHRA, CDR2 YSYEKL. The CDR3 has 16 residues. The CDR3, as DNA: TGCGCCAGCAGCCCCAGCGGGGCCCCTACCACAGATACGCAGTATTTT. It yields the protein CASSPSGAPTTDTQYF.

This clonotype was seen at least ten times. This chain connects TRBV15 to TRBJ2-1, with unresolved D. The CDR3 is 14 residues long. V gave up 1 base and J gave up 4 bases, with 8 bases separating them. Per germline, CDR1 LNHNV and CDR2 YYDKDF (reference sequence). The CDR3 region has the DNA TGTGCCACCAGCAGAGGAGCATGGTACAATGAGCAGTTCTTC. Encoded protein: CATSRGAWYNEQFF.

V is TRBV5-1 and J is TRBJ2-2, with a tentative D call TRBD1 (5 bases). The V end lost 0 bases, the J end lost 9 bases, and 12 bases lay between the germline ends. The CDR3 is 14 residues long. Germline-derived CDR1 and CDR2 are SGHRS and YFSETQ. The CDR3 region has the DNA TGCGCCAGCAGCTTGGAGGACACGCCCTGGGAGCTGTTTTTT. Its translation: CASSLEDTPWELFF.

This clonotype was seen at least ten times. This chain connects TRBV5-1 to TRBJ1-2; D gene ambiguous. V lost 0 bases to trimming and J lost 1 base, with 7 bases between them. Germline V gene sequence: CDR1 SGHRS, CDR2 YFSETQ. This CDR3 contains 14 residues. CDR3 residues: CASSLDQLNYGYTF. CDR3 DNA sequence: TGCGCCAGCAGCTTGGACCAGCTTAACTATGGCTACACCTTC.

In this sample, this clonotype turned up many times. V and J are TRBV2 and TRBJ2-7, with TRBD2 matching over 11 bases. CDR1 SNHLY and CDR2 FYNNEI come from the germline V gene. Trimming took 4 bases from V and 5 from J; bases not matched to a gene: 7. The length of the CDR3 is 15 residues. Here the CDR3 reads CASSGILAGANEQYF. CDR3 nucleotide sequence: TGTGCCAGCAGTGGGATACTAGCGGGAGCCAACGAGCAGTACTTC. The variable domain in full, with the rest retrieved from reference TRBV2 and TRBJ2-7, is EPEVTQTPSHQVTQMGQEVILRCVPISNHLYFYWYRQILGQKVEFLVSFYNNEISEKSEIFDDQFSVERPDGSNFTLKIRSTKLEDSAMYFCASSGILAGANEQYFGPGTRLTVT.

This clonotype was seen a handful of times. The chain combines TRBV7-8 with TRBJ2-7, with 8 positions matching TRBD2. Per the germline V gene, CDR1 is SGHVS and CDR2 is FQNEAQ. The J segment lost 7 bases and the V segment lost 2 bases, leaving 7 bases of the junction unmatched. The CDR3 has 14 residues. DNA of the CDR3: TGTGCCAGCAGCTTATCAGCGGGAGTTCGGGAGCAGTACTTC. Translated: CASSLSAGVREQYF.

This clonotype was detected ten times or more. This chain's CDR3 is CASSPQWNTEAFF. CDR3 sequence (DNA): TGCGCCAGCAGCCCGCAGTGGAACACTGAAGCTTTCTTT. The chain uses TRBV5-1 and TRBJ1-1, with no clear D. Germline V gene data show CDR1 as SGHRS and CDR2 as YFSETQ. The germline V and J ends were trimmed by 4 bases and 1 base, with 8 bases remaining between them. This CDR3 is built from 13 residues.